Below are 14 T cell receptor beta chains sequenced from a single sample in a study of shared clonotypes between healthy human individuals. Only in-frame clones appear in the TCRdb table, and some are missing; sequencing was by immunoSEQ multiplex PCR. This repertoire shows fewer than 650,000 clones, 76% found once; its top ten account for over 10%. Sample: PBMCs. These receptors all come from a woman between 40 and 55 years old in good health. Some clones in this sample may be carry-over from other donors' samples.

This clone was observed at least ten times. The V and J genes are TRBV10-3 and TRBJ2-7; TRBD1 matches 8 bases. Looked up from germline, CDR1 is ENHRY and CDR2 is SYGVKD. After removal of 10 bases from V and 3 bases from J, the junction contained 8 bases not matched to a gene. The CDR3 contains 13 residues. CDR3 in amino acids: CATLGTGNYEQYF. In nucleotides, the CDR3 is TGTGCCACCCTGGGGACAGGCAACTACGAGCAGTACTTC.

V usage is TRBV15 and J usage is TRBJ2-7, with D unclear. Germline V gene data show CDR1 as LNHNV and CDR2 as YYDKDF (reference sequence). The CDR3 sequence is 15 residues long. Trimming pared 0 bases from V and 0 bases from J, leaving 9 bases between. DNA for the CDR3: TGTGCCACCAGCAGAGATTTGGGGAACTCCTACGAGCAGTACTTC. The encoded protein is CATSRDLGNSYEQYF.

CDR3 sequence reads: CASSRTGGNTIYF. As DNA, the CDR3 is TGTGCCAGCTCCCGCACGGGAGGAAACACCATATATTTT. The chain employs TRBV18 and TRBJ1-3; no definite D call. The CDR3 totals 13 residues. Germline V gene sequence: CDR1 KGHSH, CDR2 LQKENI. V lost 6 bases and J lost 4, with 10 bases in between.

V gene TRBV19 combines with J gene TRBJ1-1; tentative D call: TRBD1 (6 bases). V was shortened by 6 bases and J by 1 base, with 18 bases between the two germline ends. There are 16 residues in the CDR3. Per the germline V gene, CDR1 is LNHDA and CDR2 is SQIVND (reference sequence). The CDR3 coding sequence is TGTGCCAGTAGAAGCTCAGGGGTCCACCGGAACACTGAAGCTTTCTTT. Protein product: CASRSSGVHRNTEAFF. Looking up the rest from reference TRBV19 and TRBJ1-1 gives the full variable domain: DGGITQSPKYLFRKEGQNVTLSCEQNLNHDAMYWYRQDPGQGLRLIYYSQIVNDFQKGDIAEGYSVSREKKESFPLTVTSAQKNPTAFYLCASRSSGVHRNTEAFFGQGTRLTVV.

A few counts support this clone. V gene TRBV5-4 combines with J gene TRBJ2-5, with 7 bases identical to TRBD1. CDR3 length: 16 amino acids. Per the germline V gene, CDR1 is SGHNT and CDR2 is YYREEE (reference sequence). V gave up 4 bases and J gave up 4 bases; unmatched junction bases: 13. CDR3 sequence: CASSPGHRGPGETQYF. The CDR3 DNA sequence: TGTGCCAGCAGCCCGGGGCACAGGGGCCCAGGAGAGACCCAGTACTTC.

The V gene is TRBV7-9, the J gene TRBJ2-1, with unresolved D. Germline assignment: CDR1 SEHNR and CDR2 FQNEAQ (reference sequence). V dropped 6 bases and J dropped 6 bases, with 9 bases sitting between them. This CDR3 is 12 amino acids long. The CDR3 bases are TGTGCCAGCAGTGGTATGGGCAATGAGCAGTTCTTC. Protein: CASSGMGNEQFF.

CDR3 sequence: CASSLGASGNTGELFF. The CDR3 bases are TGCGCCAGCAGCTTAGGGGCTAGCGGTAACACCGGGGAGCTGTTTTTT. The chain combines TRBV5-1 with TRBJ2-2; TRBD2 matches at 7 bases. Germline lookup yields CDR1 SGHRS and CDR2 YFSETQ. V trimming: 2 bases; J trimming: 2 bases; junction bases outside the gene matches: 6. This CDR3 contains 16 residues. The full variable domain, its missing parts supplied by reference TRBV5-1 and TRBJ2-2, is KAGVTQTPRYLIKTRGQQVTLSCSPISGHRSVSWYQQTPGQGLQFLFEYFSETQRNKGNFPGRFSGRQFSNSRSEMNVSTLELGDSALYLCASSLGASGNTGELFFGEGSRLTVL.

The V call is TRBV6-5, the J call TRBJ1-5; 8 nucleotides agree with TRBD1. V dropped 2 bases and J dropped 9; count of bases not matched to a gene: 12. The CDR3 is 16 residues long. Germline loops: CDR1 MNHEY, CDR2 SVGAGI. This chain's CDR3 is CASSYGTGRDQWPQHF. CDR3 bases: TGTGCCAGCAGTTACGGGACAGGACGGGATCAGTGGCCCCAGCATTTT.

This chain links TRBV30 with TRBJ1-6, with D perhaps TRBD1 (5 bases). The CDR3 totals 15 residues. The V gene lost 3 bases and the J gene lost 3 bases, with 12 bases spanning the gap. The germline gives CDR1 GTSNPN, CDR2 SVGIG (reference sequence). The CDR3 loop is CAWSGRVFYNSPLHF. Written as DNA, the CDR3 is TGTGCCTGGAGCGGCAGGGTATTCTATAATTCACCCCTCCACTTT.

The rearrangement uses TRBV28 and TRBJ1-2, with D perhaps matching TRBD1 (5 bases). CDR1 and CDR2 from the germline V gene are MDHEN and SYDVKM. The CDR3 is made up of 12 amino acids. The ends were cut back, 6 bases at V and 8 bases at J, with 13 bases in the middle. The CDR3 DNA follows: TGTGCCAGCAGGGAGGGACCTAAAGGCTACACCTTC. Residues: CASREGPKGYTF.

This sequence joins TRBV5-6 and TRBJ2-1; 13 nucleotides align to TRBD2. The V and J ends lost 4 bases and 0 bases, in that order; junction bases with no gene match: 4. In germline, CDR1 is SGHDT, CDR2 YYEEEE. There are 17 residues in the CDR3. In DNA form, the CDR3 reads TGTGCCAGCAGCGGGGGACTAGCGGGGCCCTCCTACAATGAGCAGTTCTTC. Its protein is CASSGGLAGPSYNEQFF. Looking up the rest from reference TRBV5-6 and TRBJ2-1 gives the full variable domain: DAGVTQSPTHLIKTRGQQVTLRCSPKSGHDTVSWYQQALGQGPQFIFQYYEEEERQRGNFPDRFSGHQFPNYSSELNVNALLLGDSALYLCASSGGLAGPSYNEQFFGPGTRLTVL.

This clone was observed many times. V is TRBV5-1 and J is TRBJ2-5; 7 nucleotides match TRBD1. Germline V lookup: CDR1 SGHRS, CDR2 YFSETQ. CDR3 length equals 15 residues. The V and J ends lost 2 bases and 4 bases, in that order; junction bases with no gene match: 8. CDR3 residues: CASSFLGGYGETQYF. The CDR3 coding sequence is TGCGCCAGCAGCTTTTTAGGGGGCTACGGAGAGACCCAGTACTTC.

There are a few counts of this clone. Other nucleotide sequences from this sample produce the same CDR3. The chain recombines TRBV5-4 with TRBJ2-1, with D uncertain. The V end lost 0 bases, the J end lost 4 bases, and 5 bases lay between the germline ends. CDR1 is SGHNT and CDR2 is YYREEE in the germline V gene (reference sequence). The CDR3 consists of 13 residues. CDR3 coding DNA: TGTGCCAGCAGCTTGGAACAGTACAATGAGCAGTTCTTC. This gives the protein CASSLEQYNEQFF.

This clone was recorded only once. This chain connects TRBV7-3 to TRBJ2-6; D remains ambiguous. The CDR3 has 14 residues. CDR1 is SGHTA, CDR2 FQGTGA, per germline. Trimming stripped 1 base from V and 1 base from J, with 2 bases between. For the CDR3, the DNA is TGTGCCAGCAGCTTAAATTCTGGGGCCAACGTCCTGACTTTC. Protein: CASSLNSGANVLTF.